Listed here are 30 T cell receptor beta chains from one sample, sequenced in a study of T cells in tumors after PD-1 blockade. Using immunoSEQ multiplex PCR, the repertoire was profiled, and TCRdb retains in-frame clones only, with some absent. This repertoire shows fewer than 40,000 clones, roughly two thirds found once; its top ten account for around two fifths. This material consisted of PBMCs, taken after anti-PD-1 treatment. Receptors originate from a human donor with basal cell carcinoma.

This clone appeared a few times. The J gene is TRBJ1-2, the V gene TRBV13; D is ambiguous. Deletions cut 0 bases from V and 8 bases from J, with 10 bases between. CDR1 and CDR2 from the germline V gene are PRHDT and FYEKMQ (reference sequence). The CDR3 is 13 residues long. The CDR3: CASSLGRSGGYTF. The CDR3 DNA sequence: TGTGCCAGCAGCTTAGGGAGATCGGGGGGCTACACCTTC.

In DNA form, the CDR3 reads TGTGCCAGCAGCTTGATGGGACAGGGGCTAAACGAGCAGTACTTC. Translation gives CASSLMGQGLNEQYF. This chain joins TRBV7-2 and TRBJ2-7; 10 bases align to TRBD1. CDR3 length equals 15 residues. Germline V gene data show CDR1 as SGHTA and CDR2 as FQGNSA. Germline trimming cut 3 bases from V and 5 bases from J; bases unmatched to any gene: 7.

In DNA form, the CDR3 reads TGTGCCAGCAGCTTAGGGGGTCATGAGGTAGATACGCAGTATTTT. Amino acids: CASSLGGHEVDTQYF. The rearrangement joins TRBV7-3 to TRBJ2-3; D may be TRBD1 or TRBD2 (5 bases each). V lost 2 bases, J lost 5 bases, and 14 bases lay in between. Germline CDR1 and CDR2: SGHTA and FQGTGA. There are 15 residues in the CDR3.

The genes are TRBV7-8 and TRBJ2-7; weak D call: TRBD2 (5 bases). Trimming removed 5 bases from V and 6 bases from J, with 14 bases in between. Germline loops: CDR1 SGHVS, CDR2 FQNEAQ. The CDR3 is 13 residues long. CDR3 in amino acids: CASSLNPGSEQYF. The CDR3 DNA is TGTGCCAGCAGCCTCAATCCGGGGAGCGAGCAGTACTTC.

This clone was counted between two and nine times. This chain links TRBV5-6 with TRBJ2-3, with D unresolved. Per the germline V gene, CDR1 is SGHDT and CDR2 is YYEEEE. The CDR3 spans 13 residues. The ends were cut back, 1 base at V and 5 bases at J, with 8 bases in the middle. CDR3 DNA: TGTGCCAGCAGCTTGTTTTCGGGAGATACGCAGTATTTT. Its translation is CASSLFSGDTQYF.

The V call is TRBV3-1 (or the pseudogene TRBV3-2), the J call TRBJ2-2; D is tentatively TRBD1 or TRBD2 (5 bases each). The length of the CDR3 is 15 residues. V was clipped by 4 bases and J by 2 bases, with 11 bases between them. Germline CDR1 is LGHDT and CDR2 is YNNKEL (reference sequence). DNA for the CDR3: TGTGCCAGCAGCCGAGGGACGGATAACACCGGGGAGCTGTTTTTT. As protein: CASSRGTDNTGELFF.

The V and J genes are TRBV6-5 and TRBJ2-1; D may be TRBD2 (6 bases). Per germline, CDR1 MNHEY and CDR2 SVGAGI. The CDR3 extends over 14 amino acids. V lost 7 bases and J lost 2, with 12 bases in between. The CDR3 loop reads CASTNSGTYNEQFF. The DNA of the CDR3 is TGTGCCAGCACCAATAGCGGTACCTACAATGAGCAGTTCTTC.

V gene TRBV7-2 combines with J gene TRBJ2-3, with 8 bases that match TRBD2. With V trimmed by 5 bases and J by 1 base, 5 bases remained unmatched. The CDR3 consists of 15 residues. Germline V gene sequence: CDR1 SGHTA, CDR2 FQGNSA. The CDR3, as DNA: TGTGCCAGCAGCCCCGGGACTAGGCGCACAGATACGCAGTATTTT. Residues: CASSPGTRRTDTQYF.

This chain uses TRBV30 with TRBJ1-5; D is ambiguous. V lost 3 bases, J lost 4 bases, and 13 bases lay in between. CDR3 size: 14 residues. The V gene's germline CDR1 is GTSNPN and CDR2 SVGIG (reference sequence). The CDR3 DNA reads TGTGCCTGGAGCCAAAATCAAGGGAATCAGCCCCAGCATTTT. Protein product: CAWSQNQGNQPQHF.

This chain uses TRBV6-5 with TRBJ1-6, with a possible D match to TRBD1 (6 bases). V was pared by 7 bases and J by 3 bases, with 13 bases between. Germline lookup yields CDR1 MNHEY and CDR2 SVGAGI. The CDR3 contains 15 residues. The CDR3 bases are TGTGCCAGCACCGAGACAGGAGACTATAATTCACCCCTCCACTTT. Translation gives CASTETGDYNSPLHF.

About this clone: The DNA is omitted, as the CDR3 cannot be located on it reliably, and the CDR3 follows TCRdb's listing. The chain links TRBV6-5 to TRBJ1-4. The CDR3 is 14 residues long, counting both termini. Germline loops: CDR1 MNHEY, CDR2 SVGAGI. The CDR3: CASSSSGRLRKLFF.

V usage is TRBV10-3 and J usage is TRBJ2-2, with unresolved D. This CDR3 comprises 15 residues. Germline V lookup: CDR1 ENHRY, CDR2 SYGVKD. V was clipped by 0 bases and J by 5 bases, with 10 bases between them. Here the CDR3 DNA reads TGTGCCATCAGTGAGTCGAAGCGCCGAACCGGGGAGCTGTTTTTT. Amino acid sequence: CAISESKRRTGELFF.

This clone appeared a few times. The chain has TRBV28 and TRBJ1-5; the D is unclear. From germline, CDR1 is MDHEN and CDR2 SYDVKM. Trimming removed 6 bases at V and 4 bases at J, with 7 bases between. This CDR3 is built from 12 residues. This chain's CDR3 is CASRGGNQPQHF. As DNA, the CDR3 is TGTGCCAGCAGGGGAGGAAATCAGCCCCAGCATTTT.

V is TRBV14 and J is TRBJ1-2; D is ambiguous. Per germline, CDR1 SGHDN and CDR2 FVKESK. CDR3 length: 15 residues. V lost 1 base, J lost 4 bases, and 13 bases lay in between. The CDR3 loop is CASSQVSGFGYGYTF. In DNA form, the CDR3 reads TGTGCCAGCAGCCAAGTATCCGGGTTCGGCTATGGCTACACCTTC.

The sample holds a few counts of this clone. CDR3 sequence (DNA): TGTGCCAGCAGGCCCGGGACAGGGGCCCACACTGAAGCTTTCTTT. It yields the protein CASRPGTGAHTEAFF. The gene calls are TRBV2 and TRBJ1-1; 10 bases are a match to TRBD1. From germline, CDR1 is SNHLY and CDR2 FYNNEI. The CDR3 is 15 residues long. Trimming cost V 6 bases and J 3 bases; bases outside gene matches: 7.

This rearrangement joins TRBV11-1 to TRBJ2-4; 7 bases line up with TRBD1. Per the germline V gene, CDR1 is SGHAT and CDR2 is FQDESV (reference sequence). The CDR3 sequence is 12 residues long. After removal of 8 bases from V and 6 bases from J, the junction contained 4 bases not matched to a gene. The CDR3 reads CASAGTVNIQYF. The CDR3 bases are TGTGCCAGCGCCGGGACAGTAAACATTCAGTACTTC. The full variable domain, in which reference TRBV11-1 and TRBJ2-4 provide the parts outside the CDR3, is EAEVAQSPRYKITEKSQAVAFWCDPISGHATLYWYRQILGQGPELLVQFQDESVVDDSQLPKDRFSAERLKGVDSTLKIQPAELGDSAMYLCASAGTVNIQYFGAGTRLSVL.

The CDR3 region has the DNA TGTGCCAGCAGCTTGGACAGGGGAAACTCACCCCTCCACTTT. This sequence encodes CASSLDRGNSPLHF. The gene calls are TRBV5-5 and TRBJ1-6, with TRBD1 identical over 7 bases. The junction had 4 bases not matched to a gene; V was cut back by 0 bases and J by 10 bases. The germline V gene encodes CDR1 SGHKS and CDR2 YYEKEE (reference sequence). The CDR3 runs 14 residues.

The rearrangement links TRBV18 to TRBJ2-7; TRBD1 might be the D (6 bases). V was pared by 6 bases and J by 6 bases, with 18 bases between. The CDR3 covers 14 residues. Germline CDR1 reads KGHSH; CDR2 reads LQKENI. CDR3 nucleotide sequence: TGTGCCAGCTCCCCTACAGGGTCTCCTGCCGAGCAGTACTTC. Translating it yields CASSPTGSPAEQYF.

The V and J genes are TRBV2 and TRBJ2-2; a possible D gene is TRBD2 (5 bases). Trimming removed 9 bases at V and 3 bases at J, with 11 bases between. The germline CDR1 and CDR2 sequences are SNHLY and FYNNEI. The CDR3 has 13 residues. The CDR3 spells CARRRKDTGELFF. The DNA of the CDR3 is TGTGCCAGGAGGAGGAAGGACACCGGGGAGCTGTTTTTT. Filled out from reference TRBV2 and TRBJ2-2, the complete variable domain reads EPEVTQTPSHQVTQMGQEVILRCVPISNHLYFYWYRQILGQKVEFLVSFYNNEISEKSEIFDDQFSVERPDGSNFTLKIRSTKLEDSAMYFCARRRKDTGELFFGEGSRLTVL.

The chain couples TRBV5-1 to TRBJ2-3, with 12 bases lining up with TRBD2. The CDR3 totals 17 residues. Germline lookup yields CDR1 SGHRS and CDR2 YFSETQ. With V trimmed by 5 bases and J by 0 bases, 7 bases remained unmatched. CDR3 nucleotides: TGCGCCAGCAGTCCCCGGACTAGCGGGGCTAGCACAGATACGCAGTATTTT. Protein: CASSPRTSGASTDTQYF.

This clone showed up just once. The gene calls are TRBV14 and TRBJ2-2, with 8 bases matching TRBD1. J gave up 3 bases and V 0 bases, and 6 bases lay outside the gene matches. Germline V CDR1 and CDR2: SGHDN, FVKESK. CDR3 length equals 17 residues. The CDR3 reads CASSQERQGAYTGELFF. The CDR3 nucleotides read TGTGCCAGCAGCCAAGAGAGGCAGGGGGCCTACACCGGGGAGCTGTTTTTT.

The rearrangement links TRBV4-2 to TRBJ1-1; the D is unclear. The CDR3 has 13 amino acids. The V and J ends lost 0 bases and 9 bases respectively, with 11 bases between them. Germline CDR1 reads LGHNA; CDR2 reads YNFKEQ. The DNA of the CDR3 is TGTGCCAGCAGCCAAGAAACCCCCCAACAAGCTTTCTTT. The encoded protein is CASSQETPQQAFF.

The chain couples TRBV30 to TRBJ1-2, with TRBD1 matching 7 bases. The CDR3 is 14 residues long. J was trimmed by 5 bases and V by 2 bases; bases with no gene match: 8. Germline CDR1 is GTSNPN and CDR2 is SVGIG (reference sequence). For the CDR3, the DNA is TGTGCCTGGAGTAGCACGGGACAGCCGTATGGCTACACCTTC. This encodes CAWSSTGQPYGYTF.

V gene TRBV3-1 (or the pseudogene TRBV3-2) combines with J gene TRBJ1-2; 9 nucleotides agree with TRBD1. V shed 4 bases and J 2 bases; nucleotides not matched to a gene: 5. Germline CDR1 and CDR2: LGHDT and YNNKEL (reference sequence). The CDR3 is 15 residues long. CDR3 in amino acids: CASSRTGGGNYGYTF. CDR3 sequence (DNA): TGTGCCAGCAGCCGAACAGGGGGCGGAAACTATGGCTACACCTTC.

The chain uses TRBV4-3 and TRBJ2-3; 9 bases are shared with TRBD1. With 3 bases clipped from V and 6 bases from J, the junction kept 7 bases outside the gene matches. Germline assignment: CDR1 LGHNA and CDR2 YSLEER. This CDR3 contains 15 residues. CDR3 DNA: TGCGCCAGCAGCCAGGAGGGACAGGGTGCGGATACGCAGTATTTT. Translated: CASSQEGQGADTQYF.

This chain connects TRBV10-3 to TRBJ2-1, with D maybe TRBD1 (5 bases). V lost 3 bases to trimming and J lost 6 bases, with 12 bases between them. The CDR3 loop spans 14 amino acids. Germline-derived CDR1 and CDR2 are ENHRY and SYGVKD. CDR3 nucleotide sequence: TGTGCCATCAGTGAACGGCAGGGAAGCAATGAGCAGTTCTTC. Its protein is CAISERQGSNEQFF.

The CDR3 DNA reads as TGTGCCAGCAGTGAAGGGGGGGCGTACACTGAAGCTTTCTTT. This gives the protein CASSEGGAYTEAFF. The V call is TRBV2, the J call TRBJ1-1; D is perhaps TRBD1 (6 bases). The CDR3 is 14 amino acids. Trimming took 1 base from V and 3 from J, leaving 9 bases between them. Germline V gene sequence: CDR1 SNHLY, CDR2 FYNNEI.

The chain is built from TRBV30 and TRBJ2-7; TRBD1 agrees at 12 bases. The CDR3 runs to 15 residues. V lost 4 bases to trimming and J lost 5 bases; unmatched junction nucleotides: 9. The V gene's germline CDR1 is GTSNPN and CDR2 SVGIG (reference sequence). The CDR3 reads CAWKWRDRGHDEQYF. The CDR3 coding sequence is TGTGCCTGGAAATGGCGGGACAGGGGGCACGACGAGCAGTACTTC.

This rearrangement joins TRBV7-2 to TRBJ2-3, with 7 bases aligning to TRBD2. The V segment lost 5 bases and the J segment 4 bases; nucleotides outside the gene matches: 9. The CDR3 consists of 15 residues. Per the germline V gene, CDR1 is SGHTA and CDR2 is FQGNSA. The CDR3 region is CASSLEASGPDTQYF. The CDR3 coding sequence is TGTGCCAGCAGCCTAGAGGCTAGCGGTCCAGATACGCAGTATTTT.

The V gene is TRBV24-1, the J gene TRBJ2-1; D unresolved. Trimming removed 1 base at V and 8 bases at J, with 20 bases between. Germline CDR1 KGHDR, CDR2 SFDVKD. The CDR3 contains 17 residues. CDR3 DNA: TGTGCCACCAGTGATTTTGGCCGGCCGGGTGCGGACGATGAGCAGTTCTTC. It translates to CATSDFGRPGADDEQFF.